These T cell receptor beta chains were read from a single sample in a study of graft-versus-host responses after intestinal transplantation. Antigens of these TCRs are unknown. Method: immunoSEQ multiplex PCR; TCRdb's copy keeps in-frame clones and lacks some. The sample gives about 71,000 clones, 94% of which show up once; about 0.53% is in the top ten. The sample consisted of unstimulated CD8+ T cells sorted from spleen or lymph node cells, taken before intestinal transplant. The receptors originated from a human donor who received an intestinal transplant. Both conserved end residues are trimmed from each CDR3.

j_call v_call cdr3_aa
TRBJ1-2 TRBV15 ATSATPTENYGYT
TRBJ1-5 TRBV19 ASTDLGQGGNQPQH
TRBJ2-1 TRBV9 ASSVDGSYNEQF
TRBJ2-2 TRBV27 ASSWVPGELF
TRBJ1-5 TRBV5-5 ASSLFEWQPQH
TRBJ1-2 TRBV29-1 SVEGQNDLGNYGYT
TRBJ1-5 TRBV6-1 ASSKGAESNQPQH
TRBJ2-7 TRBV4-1 ASSPGGAGGPENEQY
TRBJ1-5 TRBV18 ASSRGPSINQPQH
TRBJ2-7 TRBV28 ASSSLTVLAGQY
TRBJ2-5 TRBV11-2 ASSLTGGALETQY
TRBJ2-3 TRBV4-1 ASSQDSRRSVTDTQY
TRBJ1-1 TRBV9 ASSVIQENTEAF
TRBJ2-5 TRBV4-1 ASSQDPGSGQETQY
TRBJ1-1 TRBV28 ASSLEAEINTEAF
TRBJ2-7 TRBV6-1 ASSEADFYEQY
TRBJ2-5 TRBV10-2 ASAPHRTDQETQY
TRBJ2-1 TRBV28 ASSLYLGTPPSYNEQF
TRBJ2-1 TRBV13 ASSSPTGTGVHNEQF
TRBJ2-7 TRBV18 ASSPGGQSYEQY
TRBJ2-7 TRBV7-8 ASSWICQGLAGSYEQY
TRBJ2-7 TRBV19 ASARLAGSYEQY
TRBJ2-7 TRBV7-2 ASSWGQGLLPYEQY
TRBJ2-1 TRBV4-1 ASSGDNLNEQF
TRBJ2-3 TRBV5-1 ASSPGVDSTDTQY
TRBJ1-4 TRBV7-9 ASSVQGNNEKLF
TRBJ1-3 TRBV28 ASGQNSGNTIY
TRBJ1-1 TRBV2 ASNEGTPTTEAF
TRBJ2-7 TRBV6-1 ASSEDGSSYEQY
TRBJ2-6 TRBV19 ASSIVRATGANVLT
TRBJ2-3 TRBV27 ASRNWPGQTTDTQY
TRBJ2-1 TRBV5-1 ASSLWGNEQF
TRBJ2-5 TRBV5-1 ASSWTGSGKTQY
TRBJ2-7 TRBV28 ASSPGQGILAGVGEQY
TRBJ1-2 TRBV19 ASNWGDGYT
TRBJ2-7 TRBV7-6 ASSDGGASWEQY
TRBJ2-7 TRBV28 ASSFGTGDEQY
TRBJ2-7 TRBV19 ALPGGVSYEQY
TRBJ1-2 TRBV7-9 ASSLGLYGYT
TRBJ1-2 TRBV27 ASSLSSAGGNDYT
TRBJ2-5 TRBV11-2 ASSPVGWGRQTQY
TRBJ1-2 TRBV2 AIETGGADGYT
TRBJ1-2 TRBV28 ASHLGGGYT
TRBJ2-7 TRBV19 ASKAGQGAYEQY
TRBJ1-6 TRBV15 ATSRENSPLH
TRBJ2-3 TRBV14 ASSQEWEVPDTQY
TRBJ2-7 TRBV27 ASSFITSGRYEQY
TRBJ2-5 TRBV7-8 ASSPRDSQETQY
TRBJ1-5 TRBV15 ATSRDRGNQPQH